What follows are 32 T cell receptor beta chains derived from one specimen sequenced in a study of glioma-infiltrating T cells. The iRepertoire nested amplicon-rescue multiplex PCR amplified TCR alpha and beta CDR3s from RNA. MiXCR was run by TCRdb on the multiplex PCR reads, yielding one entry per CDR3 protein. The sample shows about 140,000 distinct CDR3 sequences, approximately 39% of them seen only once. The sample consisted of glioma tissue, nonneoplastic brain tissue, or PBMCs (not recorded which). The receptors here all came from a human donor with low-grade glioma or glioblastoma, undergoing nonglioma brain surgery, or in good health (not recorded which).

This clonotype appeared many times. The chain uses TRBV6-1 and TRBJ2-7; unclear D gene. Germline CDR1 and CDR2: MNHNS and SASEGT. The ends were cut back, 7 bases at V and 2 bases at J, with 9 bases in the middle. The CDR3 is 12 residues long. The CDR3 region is CASKDHPYEQYF. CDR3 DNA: TGTGCCAGCAAGGACCACCCCTACGAGCAGTACTTC.

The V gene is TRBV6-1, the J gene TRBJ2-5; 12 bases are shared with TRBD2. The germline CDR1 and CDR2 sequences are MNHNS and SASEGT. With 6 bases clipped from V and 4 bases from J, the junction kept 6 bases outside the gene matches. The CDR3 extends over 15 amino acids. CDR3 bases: TGTGCCAGCAGCCCGAGACTAGCGGGAGTAGAGACCCAGTACTTC. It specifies CASSPRLAGVETQYF.

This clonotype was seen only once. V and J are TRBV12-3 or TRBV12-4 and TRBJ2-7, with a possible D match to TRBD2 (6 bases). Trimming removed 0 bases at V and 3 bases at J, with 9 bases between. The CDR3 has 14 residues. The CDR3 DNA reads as TGTGCCAGCAGTTTAGCGGAGGGTGTCTACGAGCAGTACTTC. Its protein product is CASSLAEGVYEQYF.

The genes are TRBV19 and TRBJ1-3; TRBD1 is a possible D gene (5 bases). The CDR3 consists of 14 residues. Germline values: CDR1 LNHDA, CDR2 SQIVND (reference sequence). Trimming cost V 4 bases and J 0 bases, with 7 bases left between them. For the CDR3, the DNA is TGTGCCAGTAGTAAGACAGACTCTGGAAACACCATATATTTT. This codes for CASSKTDSGNTIYF.

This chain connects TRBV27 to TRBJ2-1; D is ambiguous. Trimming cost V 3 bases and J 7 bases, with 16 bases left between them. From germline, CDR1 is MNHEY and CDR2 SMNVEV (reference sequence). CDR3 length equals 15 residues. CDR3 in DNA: TGTGCCAGCAGTTTTATGCCGCCACCCGGTAATGAGCAGTTCTTC. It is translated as CASSFMPPPGNEQFF.

The CDR3 loop is CATSRDDGNNEQFF. DNA of the CDR3: TGTGCCACCAGCAGAGATGATGGGAACAATGAGCAGTTCTTC. The rearrangement joins TRBV15 to TRBJ2-1, with D hard to call. CDR3 length equals 14 residues. Trimming shortened V by 0 bases and J by 5 bases, and 8 bases separated the two germline ends. Germline CDR1 and CDR2: LNHNV and YYDKDF (reference sequence).

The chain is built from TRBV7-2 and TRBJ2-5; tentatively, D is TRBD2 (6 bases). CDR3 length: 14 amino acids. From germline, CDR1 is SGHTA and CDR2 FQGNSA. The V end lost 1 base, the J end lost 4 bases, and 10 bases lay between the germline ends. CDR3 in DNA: TGTGCCAGCAGCTTAGGACTGCGGGGAGAGACCCAGTACTTC. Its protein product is CASSLGLRGETQYF.

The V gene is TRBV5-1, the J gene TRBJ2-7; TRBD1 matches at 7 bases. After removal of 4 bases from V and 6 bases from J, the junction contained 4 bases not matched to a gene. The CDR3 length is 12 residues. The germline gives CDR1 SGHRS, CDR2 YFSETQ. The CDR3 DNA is TGCGCCAGCAGCCCAACAGGGGTCGAGCAGTACTTC. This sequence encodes CASSPTGVEQYF.

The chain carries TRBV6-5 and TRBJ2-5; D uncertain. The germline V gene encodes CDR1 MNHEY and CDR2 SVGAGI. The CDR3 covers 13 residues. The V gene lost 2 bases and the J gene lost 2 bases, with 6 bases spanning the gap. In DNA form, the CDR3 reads TGTGCCAGCAGTTACCCGGAACAAGAGACCCAGTACTTC. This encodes CASSYPEQETQYF.

CDR3 bases: TGTGCCACCACGAACGGTCCCGTGGAGCTGTTTTTT. Encoded protein: CATTNGPVELFF. The V and J genes are TRBV24-1 and TRBJ2-2, with D uncertain. The CDR3 runs to 12 residues. V was trimmed by 8 bases and J by 10 bases, leaving 13 bases between them. Germline CDR1 KGHDR, CDR2 SFDVKD.

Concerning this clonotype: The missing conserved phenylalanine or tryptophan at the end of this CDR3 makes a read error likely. CDR3: CASRQGVRYEQYS. CDR3 sequence (DNA): TGTGCCAGCAGACAGGGGGTAAGGTACGAGCAGTACTCC. The chain combines TRBV6-1 with TRBJ2-7; TRBD1 aligns across 8 bases. Germline V gene sequence: CDR1 MNHNS, CDR2 SASEGT. The ends lost 6 bases at V and 4 bases at J; junction bases unmatched: 5. CDR3 length equals 13 residues.

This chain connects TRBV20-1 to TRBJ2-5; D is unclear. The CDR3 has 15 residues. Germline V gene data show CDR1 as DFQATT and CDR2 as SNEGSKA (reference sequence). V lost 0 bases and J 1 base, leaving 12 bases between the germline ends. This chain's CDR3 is CSARDALRPQETQYF. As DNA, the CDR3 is TGCAGTGCTAGAGACGCGCTTAGACCCCAAGAGACCCAGTACTTC.

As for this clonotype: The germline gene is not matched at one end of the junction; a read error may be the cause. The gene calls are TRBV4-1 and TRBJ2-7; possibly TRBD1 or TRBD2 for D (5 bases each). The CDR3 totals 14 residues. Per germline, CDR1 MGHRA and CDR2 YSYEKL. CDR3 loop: CASIQPGRNYEQYF. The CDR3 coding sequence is TGCGCCAGCATCCAACCGGGACGGAACTACGAGCAGTACTTC.

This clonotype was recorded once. The CDR3 DNA follows: TGTGCCAGCAGTTGGGGCAGGGCTCTGTTCACTGAAGCTTTCTTT. This gives the protein CASSWGRALFTEAFF. The chain has TRBV27 and TRBJ1-1; D is possibly TRBD1 (5 bases). Germline V CDR1 and CDR2: MNHEY, SMNVEV (reference sequence). There are 15 residues in the CDR3. Trimming shortened V by 4 bases and J by 4 bases, and 16 bases separated the two germline ends.

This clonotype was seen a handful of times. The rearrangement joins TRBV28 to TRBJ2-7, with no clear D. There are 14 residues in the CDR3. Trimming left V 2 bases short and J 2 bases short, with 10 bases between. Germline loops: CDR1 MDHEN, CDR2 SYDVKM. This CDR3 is CASSLASDPYEQYF. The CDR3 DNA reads TGTGCCAGCAGTTTAGCCAGTGATCCCTACGAGCAGTACTTC.

This chain's CDR3 is CATSDLIRTGLDTQYF. Here the CDR3 DNA reads TGTGCCACCAGTGATTTGATTCGGACAGGGCTGGATACGCAGTATTTT. The chain carries TRBV24-1 and TRBJ2-3, with TRBD1 matching over 8 bases. CDR3 length: 16 amino acids. Germline loops: CDR1 KGHDR, CDR2 SFDVKD. The V segment lost 0 bases and the J segment 6 bases; nucleotides outside the gene matches: 7.

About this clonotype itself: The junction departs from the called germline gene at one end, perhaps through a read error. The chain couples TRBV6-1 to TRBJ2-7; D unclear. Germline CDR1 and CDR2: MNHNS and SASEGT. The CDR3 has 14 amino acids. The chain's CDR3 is CAISGFSDGYEQYF. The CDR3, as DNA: TGTGCCATCAGTGGGTTCTCCGACGGTTACGAGCAGTACTTC.

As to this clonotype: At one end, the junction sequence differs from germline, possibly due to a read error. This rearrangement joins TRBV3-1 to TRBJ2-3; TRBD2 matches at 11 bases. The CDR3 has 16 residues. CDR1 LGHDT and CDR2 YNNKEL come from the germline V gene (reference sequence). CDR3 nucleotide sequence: TGTGCCAGCAGCCAAGGACTAGCGGGGTACACAGATACGCAGTATTTC. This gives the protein CASSQGLAGYTDTQYF.

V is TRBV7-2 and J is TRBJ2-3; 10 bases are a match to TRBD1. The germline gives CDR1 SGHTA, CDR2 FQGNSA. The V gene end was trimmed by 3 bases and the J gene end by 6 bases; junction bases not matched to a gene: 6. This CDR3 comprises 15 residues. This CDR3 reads CASSFVTGGRDTQYF. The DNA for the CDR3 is TGTGCCAGCAGCTTTGTGACAGGGGGCAGGGATACGCAGTATTTT.

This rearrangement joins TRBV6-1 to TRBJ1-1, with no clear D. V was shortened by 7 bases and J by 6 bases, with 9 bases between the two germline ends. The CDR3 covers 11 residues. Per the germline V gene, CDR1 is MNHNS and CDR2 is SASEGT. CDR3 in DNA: TGTGCCAGCATCTCCTCTCCTGAAGCTTTCTTT. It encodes CASISSPEAFF.

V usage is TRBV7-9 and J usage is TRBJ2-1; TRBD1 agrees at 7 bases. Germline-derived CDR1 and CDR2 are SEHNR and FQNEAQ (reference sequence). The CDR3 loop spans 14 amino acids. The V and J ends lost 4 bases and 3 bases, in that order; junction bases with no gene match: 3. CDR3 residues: CASSSNRGYNEQFF. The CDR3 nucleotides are TGTGCCAGCAGCTCGAACAGGGGCTACAATGAGCAGTTCTTC.

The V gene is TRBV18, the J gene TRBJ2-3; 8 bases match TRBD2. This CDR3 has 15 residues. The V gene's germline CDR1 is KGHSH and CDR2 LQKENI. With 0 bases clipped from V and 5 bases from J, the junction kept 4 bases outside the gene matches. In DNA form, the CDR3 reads TGTGCCAGCTCACCACCCAGCGGGAGAGAAGATACGCAGTATTTT. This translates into CASSPPSGREDTQYF.

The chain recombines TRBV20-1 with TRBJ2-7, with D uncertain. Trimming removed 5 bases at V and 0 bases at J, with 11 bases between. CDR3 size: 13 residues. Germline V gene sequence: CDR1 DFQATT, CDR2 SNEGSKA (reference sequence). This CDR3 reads CSALWRTSYEQYF. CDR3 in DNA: TGCAGTGCTCTTTGGCGGACCTCCTACGAGCAGTACTTC.

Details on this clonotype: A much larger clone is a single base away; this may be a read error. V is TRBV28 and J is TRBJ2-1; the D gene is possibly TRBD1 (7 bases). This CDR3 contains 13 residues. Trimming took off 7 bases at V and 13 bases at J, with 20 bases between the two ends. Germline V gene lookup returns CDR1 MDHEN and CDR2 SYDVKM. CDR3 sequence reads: CASIRGVEETQFF. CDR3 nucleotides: TGTGCCAGCATCAGGGGGGTCGAAGAGACCCAGTTCTTC.

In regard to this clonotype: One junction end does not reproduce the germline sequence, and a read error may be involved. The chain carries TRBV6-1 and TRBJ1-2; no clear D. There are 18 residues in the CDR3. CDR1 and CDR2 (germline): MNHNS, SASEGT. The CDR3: CASRLLTALEGSKYGYTF. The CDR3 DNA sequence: TGTGCCAGTAGGCTCCTTACGGCGTTAGAGGGCTCTAAATATGGCTACACCTTC.

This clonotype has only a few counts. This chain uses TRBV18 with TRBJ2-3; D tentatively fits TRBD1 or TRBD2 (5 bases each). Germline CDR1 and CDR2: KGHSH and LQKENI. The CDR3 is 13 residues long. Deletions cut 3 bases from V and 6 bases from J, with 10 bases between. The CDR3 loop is CASSPARDDTQYF. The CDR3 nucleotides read TGTGCCAGCTCACCTGCCCGGGACGATACGCAGTATTTT. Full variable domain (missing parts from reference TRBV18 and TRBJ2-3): NAGVMQNPRHLVRRRGQEARLRCSPMKGHSHVYWYRQLPEEGLKFMVYLQKENIIDESGMPKERFSAEFPKEGPSILRIQQVVRGDSAAYFCASSPARDDTQYFGPGTRLTVL.

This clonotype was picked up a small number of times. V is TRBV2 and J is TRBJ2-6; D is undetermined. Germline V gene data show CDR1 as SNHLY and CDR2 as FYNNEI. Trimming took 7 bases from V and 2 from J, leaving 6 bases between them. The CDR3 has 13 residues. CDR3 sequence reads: CASNRAGANVLTF. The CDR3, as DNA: TGTGCCAGCAACCGAGCTGGGGCCAACGTCCTGACTTTC.

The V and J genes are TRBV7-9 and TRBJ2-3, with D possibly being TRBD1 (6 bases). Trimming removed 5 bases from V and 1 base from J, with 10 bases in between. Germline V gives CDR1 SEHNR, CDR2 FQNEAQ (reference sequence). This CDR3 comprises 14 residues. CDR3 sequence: CASSIGGRTDTQYF. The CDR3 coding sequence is TGTGCCAGCAGCATAGGGGGACGCACAGATACGCAGTATTTT.

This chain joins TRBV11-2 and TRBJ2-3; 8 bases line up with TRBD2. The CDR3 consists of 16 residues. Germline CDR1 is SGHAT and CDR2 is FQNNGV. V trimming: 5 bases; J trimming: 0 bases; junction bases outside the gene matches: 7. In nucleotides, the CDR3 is TGTGCCAGCAGCGAGGAGCGGGGGCGTAGCACAGATACGCAGTATTTT. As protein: CASSEERGRSTDTQYF.

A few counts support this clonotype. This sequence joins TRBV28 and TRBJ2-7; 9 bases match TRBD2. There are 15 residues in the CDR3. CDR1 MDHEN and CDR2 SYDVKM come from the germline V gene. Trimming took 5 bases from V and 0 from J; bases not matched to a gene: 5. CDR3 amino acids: CASSAPSGNSYEQYF. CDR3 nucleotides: TGTGCCAGCAGTGCTCCTAGCGGGAACTCCTACGAGCAGTACTTC.

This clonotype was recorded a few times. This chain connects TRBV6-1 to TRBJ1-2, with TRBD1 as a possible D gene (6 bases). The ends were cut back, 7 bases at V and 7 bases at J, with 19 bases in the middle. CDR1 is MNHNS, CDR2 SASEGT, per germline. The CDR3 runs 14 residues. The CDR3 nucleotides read TGTGCCAGCACCTACAGGGCAGGGATTCTTGGCTACACCTTC. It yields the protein CASTYRAGILGYTF.

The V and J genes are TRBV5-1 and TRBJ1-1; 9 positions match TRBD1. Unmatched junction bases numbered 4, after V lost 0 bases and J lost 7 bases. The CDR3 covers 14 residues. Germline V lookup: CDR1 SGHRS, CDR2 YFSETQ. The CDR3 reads CASSLGTGDYEAFF. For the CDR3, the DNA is TGCGCCAGCAGCTTGGGGACAGGGGACTATGAAGCTTTCTTT.